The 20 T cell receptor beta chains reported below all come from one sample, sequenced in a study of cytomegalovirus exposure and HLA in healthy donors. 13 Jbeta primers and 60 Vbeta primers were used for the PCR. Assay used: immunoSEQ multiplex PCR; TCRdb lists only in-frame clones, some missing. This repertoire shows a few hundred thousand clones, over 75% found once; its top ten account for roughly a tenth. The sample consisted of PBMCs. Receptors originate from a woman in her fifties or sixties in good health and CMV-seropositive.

The CDR3 coding sequence is TGTGCCAGCAGCCCCATACAGGGGGATTCACCCCTCCACTTT. Residues: CASSPIQGDSPLHF. J is TRBJ1-6 and V is TRBV7-9, with 8 bases lining up with TRBD1. The CDR3 has 14 amino acids. After removal of 5 bases from V and 8 bases from J, the junction contained 5 bases not matched to a gene. Germline-derived CDR1 and CDR2 are SEHNR and FQNEAQ (reference sequence). Full variable domain (missing parts from reference TRBV7-9 and TRBJ1-6): DTGVSQNPRHKITKRGQNVTFRCDPISEHNRLYWYRQTLGQGPEFLTYFQNEAQLEKSRLLSDRFSAERPKGSFSTLEIQRTEQGDSAMYLCASSPIQGDSPLHFGNGTRLTVT.

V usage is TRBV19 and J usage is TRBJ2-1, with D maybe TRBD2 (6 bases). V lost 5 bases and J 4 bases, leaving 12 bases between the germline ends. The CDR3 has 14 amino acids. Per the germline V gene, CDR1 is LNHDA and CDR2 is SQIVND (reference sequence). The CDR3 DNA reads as TGTGCCAGTAGTGTCCTGACTAGATACAATGAGCAGTTCTTC. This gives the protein CASSVLTRYNEQFF.

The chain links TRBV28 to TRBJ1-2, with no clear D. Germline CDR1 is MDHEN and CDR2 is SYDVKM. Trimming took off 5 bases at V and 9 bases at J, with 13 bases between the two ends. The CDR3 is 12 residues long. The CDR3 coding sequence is TGTGCCAGCAGTACTACTCGGCCTAGCTACACCTTC. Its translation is CASSTTRPSYTF.

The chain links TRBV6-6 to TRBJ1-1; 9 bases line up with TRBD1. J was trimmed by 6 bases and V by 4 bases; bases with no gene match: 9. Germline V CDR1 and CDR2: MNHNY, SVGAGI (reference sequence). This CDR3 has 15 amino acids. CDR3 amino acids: CASSSQTGGFSEAFF. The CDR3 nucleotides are TGTGCCAGCAGTTCCCAGACAGGGGGATTCTCTGAAGCTTTCTTT.

For the CDR3, the DNA is TGTGCCAGCAGCTTGGAGGGGGGGCTCGGTCAGCCCCAGCATTTT. It specifies CASSLEGGLGQPQHF. V is TRBV5-8 and J is TRBJ1-5; D perhaps matches TRBD1 (6 bases). Looked up from germline, CDR1 is SGHTS and CDR2 is YDEGEE. The V end lost 0 bases, the J end lost 6 bases, and 13 bases lay between the germline ends. The CDR3 is 15 amino acids. The whole variable domain, filled in from reference TRBV5-8 and TRBJ1-5, reads EAGVTQSPTHLIKTRGQQATLRCSPISGHTSVYWYQQALGLGLQFLLWYDEGEERNRGNFPPRFSGRQFPNYSSELNVNALELEDSALYLCASSLEGGLGQPQHFGDGTRLSIL.

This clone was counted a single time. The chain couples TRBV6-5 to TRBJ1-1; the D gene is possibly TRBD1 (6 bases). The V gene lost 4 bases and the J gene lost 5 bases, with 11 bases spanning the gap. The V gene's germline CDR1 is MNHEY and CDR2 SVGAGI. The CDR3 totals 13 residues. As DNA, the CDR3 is TGTGCCAGCAGTTCAACCAGGGGTACTGAAGCTTTCTTT. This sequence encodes CASSSTRGTEAFF.

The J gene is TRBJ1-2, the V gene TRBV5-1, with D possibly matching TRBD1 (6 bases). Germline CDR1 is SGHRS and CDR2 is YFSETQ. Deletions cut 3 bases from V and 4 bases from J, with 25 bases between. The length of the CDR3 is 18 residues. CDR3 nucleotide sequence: TGCGCCAGCAGCTCCGGGCAGGGGATGGGCCCGTGGCCCTATGGCTACACCTTC. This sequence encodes CASSSGQGMGPWPYGYTF.

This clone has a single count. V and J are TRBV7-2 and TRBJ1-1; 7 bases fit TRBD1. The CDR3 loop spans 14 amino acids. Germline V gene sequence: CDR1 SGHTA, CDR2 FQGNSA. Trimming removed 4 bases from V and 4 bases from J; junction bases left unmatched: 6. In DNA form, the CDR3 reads TGTGCCAGCAGCTCTCAGGGGGTTGTCACTGAAGCTTTCTTT. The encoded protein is CASSSQGVVTEAFF.

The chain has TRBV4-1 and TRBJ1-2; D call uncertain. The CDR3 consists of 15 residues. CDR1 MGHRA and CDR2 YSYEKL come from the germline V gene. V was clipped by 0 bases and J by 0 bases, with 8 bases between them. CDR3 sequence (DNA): TGCGCCAGCAGCCAAGACCAGACAACTAACTATGGCTACACCTTC. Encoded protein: CASSQDQTTNYGYTF.

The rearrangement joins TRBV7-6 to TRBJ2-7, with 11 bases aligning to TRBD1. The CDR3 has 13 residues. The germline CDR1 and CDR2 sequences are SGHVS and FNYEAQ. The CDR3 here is CASSQNGQGALSV. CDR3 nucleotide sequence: TGTGCCAGCAGCCAGAACGGACAGGGGGCGCTTTCGGTC.

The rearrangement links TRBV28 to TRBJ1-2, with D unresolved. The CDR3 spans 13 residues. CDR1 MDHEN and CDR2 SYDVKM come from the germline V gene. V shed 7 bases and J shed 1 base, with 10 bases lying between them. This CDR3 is CASNLEGNYGYTF. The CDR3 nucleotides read TGTGCCAGCAACCTCGAGGGTAACTATGGCTACACCTTC.

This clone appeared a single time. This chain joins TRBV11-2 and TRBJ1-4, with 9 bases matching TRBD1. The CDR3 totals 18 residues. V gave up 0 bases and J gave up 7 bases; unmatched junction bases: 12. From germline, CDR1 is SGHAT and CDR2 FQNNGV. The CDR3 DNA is TGTGCCAGCAGCTTAGATCCCATCTACAGGGGGCGCAGTGAAAAACTGTTTTTT. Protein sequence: CASSLDPIYRGRSEKLFF.

The CDR3 is CASSPRGGNNEKLFF. DNA of the CDR3: TGTGCCAGCAGCCCTCGGGGGGGAAACAATGAAAAACTGTTTTTT. The chain carries TRBV28 and TRBJ1-4; D possibly corresponds to TRBD1 (5 bases). There are 15 residues in the CDR3. Germline lookup yields CDR1 MDHEN and CDR2 SYDVKM. The germline V and J ends were trimmed by 6 bases and 5 bases, with 16 bases remaining between them.

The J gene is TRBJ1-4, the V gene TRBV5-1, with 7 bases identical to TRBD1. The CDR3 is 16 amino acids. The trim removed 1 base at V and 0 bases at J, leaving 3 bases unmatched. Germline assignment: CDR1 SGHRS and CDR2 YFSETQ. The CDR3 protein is CASSLWDRTTNEKLFF. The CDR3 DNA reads TGCGCCAGCAGCTTGTGGGACAGAACAACTAATGAAAAACTGTTTTTT.

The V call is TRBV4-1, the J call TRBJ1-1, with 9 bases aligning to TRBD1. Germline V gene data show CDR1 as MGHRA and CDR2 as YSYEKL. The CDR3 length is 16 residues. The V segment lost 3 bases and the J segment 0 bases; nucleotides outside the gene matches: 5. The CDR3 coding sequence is TGCGCCAGCAGCCATATACAGGGGGCGATGAACACTGAAGCTTTCTTT. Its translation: CASSHIQGAMNTEAFF.

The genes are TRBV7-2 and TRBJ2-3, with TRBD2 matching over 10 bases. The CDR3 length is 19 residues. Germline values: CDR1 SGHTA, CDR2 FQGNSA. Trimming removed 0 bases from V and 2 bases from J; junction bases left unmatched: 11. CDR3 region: CASSLALAGEFTPTDTQYF. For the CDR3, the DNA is TGTGCCAGCAGCTTAGCCCTAGCGGGGGAATTTACCCCCACAGATACGCAGTATTTT.

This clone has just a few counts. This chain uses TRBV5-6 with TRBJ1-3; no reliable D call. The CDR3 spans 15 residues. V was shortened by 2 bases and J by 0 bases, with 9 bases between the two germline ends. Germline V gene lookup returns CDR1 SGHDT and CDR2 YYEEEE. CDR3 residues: CASSLTPVSGNTIYF. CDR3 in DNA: TGTGCCAGCAGCTTAACACCAGTCTCTGGAAACACCATATATTTT.

CDR3 nucleotides: TGCGCCAGCAGCTTGTCCCCGGACAGGGGGACTCGAAACACCATATATTTT. Residues: CASSLSPDRGTRNTIYF. The genes are TRBV5-1 and TRBJ1-3; 10 bases are a match to TRBD1. This CDR3 has 17 amino acids. Per germline, CDR1 SGHRS and CDR2 YFSETQ. V was pared by 1 base and J by 5 bases, with 9 bases of the junction left unmatched.

The CDR3 DNA sequence: TGCGCCAGCAGCTTAAAGACAGGGAGAGAGACCCAGTACTTC. Protein: CASSLKTGRETQYF. The rearrangement uses TRBV5-1 and TRBJ2-5, with TRBD1 identical over 7 bases. The ends lost 2 bases at V and 4 bases at J; junction bases unmatched: 5. The CDR3 has 14 residues. Germline V gives CDR1 SGHRS, CDR2 YFSETQ.

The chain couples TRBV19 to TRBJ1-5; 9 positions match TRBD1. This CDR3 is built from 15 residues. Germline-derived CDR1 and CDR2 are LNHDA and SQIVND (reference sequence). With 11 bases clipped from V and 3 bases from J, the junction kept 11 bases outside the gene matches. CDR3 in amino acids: CACEKGQGNNQPQHF. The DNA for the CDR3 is TGTGCCTGTGAAAAGGGACAGGGAAACAATCAGCCCCAGCATTTT.